This entry describes one TCR beta chain. What it recognizes is unknown. The sample originates from a study of cytotoxic CD8 clonotypes in ibrutinib-treated CLL. Study overall: There were roughly 10 relapsed/refractory patients and more than 14 treatment-naive patients, and under 18 were IGHV unmutated. When averaged across all of the samples, the counts came to approximately 250,000 productive templates and some 93,000 productive rearrangements. Partial responses numbered approximately 24 and complete responses 2; after a median around 74 months, roughly 15 stayed remitted and about twelve progressed.

The germline V and J ends were trimmed by 5 bases and 4 bases, with 9 bases remaining between them. Looked up from germline, CDR1 is KGHSH and CDR2 is LQKENI. This CDR3 spans 12 amino acids. Study conclusions and caveats: Sample timing was unmatched between remission and later-progressing patients; lymph nodes unstudied.

Sequenced by immunoSEQ multiplex PCR; TCRdb stores in-frame clones only, minus some. This table has roughly 180,000 clones, around 70% appearing once. The chain carries TRBV18 and TRBJ2-7; D remains unclear. The source was PBMCs, collected after 24 months of ibrutinib treatment. The TCR was taken from a human donor with chronic lymphocytic leukemia. CDR3 bases: TGTGCCAGCTCATCCGGTGGTTACGAGCAGTACTTC. It codes for CASSSGGYEQYF.